This TCR delta chain was documented in a study of γδ T cells in repeated Plasmodium falciparum infection. Overall study: Samples were taken at baseline, before some infections, and 21 days after each. Study-wide findings and caveats: Vgamma9/Vdelta2+ T cells showed a stable polyclonal repertoire with shared TCRgamma sequences.

This clone has at least ten counts. No antigen is known for it. The protein TCRdb lists belongs to a much larger clone and differs from this DNA's translation at residue 19, which points to a read error; the protein shown is made from the DNA. Germline V gives CDR1 GEAIGNYY, CDR2 EKD. This CDR3 spans 20 amino acids. TCRdb processed the multiplex PCR reads again with the CATT caller. The sample holds around 50,000 delta-chain clones; roughly 1.9% are singletons and the top ten take about 24%. Bulk repertoires came from Vgamma9/Vdelta2+ or Vdelta2-negative gammadelta T cells flow-sorted from PBMC. The J gene went uncalled, whereas the V gene is TRDV2; the listed D gene, TRDD3, was not tested against the DNA. This clonotype was obtained from a pool of human donors (malaria-infected and uninfected, not separated). Sequencing was performed on gamma-delta T cells from blood. CDR3 sequence: CACDRLLGDSLDRHTDKLTF. The CDR3 region has the DNA TGTGCCTGTGACAGACTGCTGGGGGATTCGCTAGACCGACACACCGATAAACTCACCTTT.